These 20 T cell receptor beta chains originate from one sample sequenced in a study of prognosis after radiotherapy for stage I lung cancer. Starting from genomic DNA, TCR beta CDR3 was amplified through two-round multiplex PCR. Primers targeting each individual TRBV and TRBJ gene were applied in first-round PCR. Each CDR3 protein gets one entry after TCRdb re-called the multiplex PCR reads with MiXCR. This table holds tens of thousands of distinct CDR3 sequences, about 24% found once. The input for sequencing was PBMCs, taken before or after stereotactic body radiation therapy (not recorded which). The source is a donor aged 50 or older with non-small cell lung cancer.

This clonotype was observed a few times. The V gene is TRBV27, the J gene TRBJ1-4; 7 bases are shared with TRBD1. With V trimmed by 3 bases and J by 5 bases, 9 bases remained unmatched. Per germline, CDR1 MNHEY and CDR2 SMNVEV (reference sequence). The CDR3 is made up of 16 amino acids. CDR3 DNA: TGTGCCAGCAGTTTCCTTTTTTCAGGGGGAAATGAAAAACTGTTTTTT. The encoded protein is CASSFLFSGGNEKLFF.

This clonotype showed up many times. This chain joins TRBV27 and TRBJ1-6; 8 positions match TRBD1. V lost 6 bases and J lost 0; bases outside the gene matches: 4. This CDR3 spans 16 amino acids. Germline V lookup: CDR1 MNHEY, CDR2 SMNVEV (reference sequence). The CDR3 nucleotides read TGTGCCAGCAGACGACAGGGGAGCTCCTATAATTCACCCCTCCACTTT. It codes for CASRRQGSSYNSPLHF.

This clonotype was counted at least ten times. This chain links TRBV28 with TRBJ1-1; perhaps TRBD1 as D (6 bases). This CDR3 is built from 14 residues. Germline loops: CDR1 MDHEN, CDR2 SYDVKM. V was pared by 8 bases and J by 1 base, with 14 bases between. The CDR3 protein is CASLSGGPNTEAFF. The CDR3, as DNA: TGTGCCAGCCTCAGCGGGGGGCCGAACACTGAAGCTTTCTTT.

This clonotype was found many times. The V gene is TRBV28, the J gene TRBJ2-6, with TRBD1 matching 10 bases. The CDR3 is made up of 21 amino acids. Unmatched junction bases numbered 20, after V lost 6 bases and J lost 3 bases. Germline V gene lookup returns CDR1 MDHEN and CDR2 SYDVKM. The CDR3 DNA follows: TGTGCCAGCAGGTTACCGCCGCAGGGACAGGGGCAACATTTTGGGGCCAACGTCCTGACTTTC. This sequence encodes CASRLPPQGQGQHFGANVLTF.

This clonotype was counted at least ten times. In DNA form, the CDR3 reads TGCGCCAGCAGCCAAGCAAGGACAGCTGGGGCCAACGTCCTGACTTTC. Residues: CASSQARTAGANVLTF. The chain links TRBV4-1 to TRBJ2-6; possible D gene TRBD1, 6 bases. Germline CDR1 MGHRA, CDR2 YSYEKL. V was trimmed by 1 base and J by 2 bases, leaving 9 bases between them. This CDR3 is 16 amino acids long.

By share of the sample, this clonotype is medium-sized (0.01 to 0.1%). The genes are TRBV6-2 or TRBV6-3 and TRBJ1-6; D unresolved. Trimming took off 6 bases at V and 5 bases at J, with 11 bases between the two ends. Germline CDR1 MNHEY, CDR2 SVGEGT. The CDR3 runs to 14 residues. CDR3 amino acids: CASSADGDNSPLHF. In nucleotides, the CDR3 is TGTGCCAGCAGCGCGGACGGTGATAATTCACCCCTCCACTTT.

This clonotype was counted many times. The DNA of the CDR3 is TGTGCCAGCAGTTCAGCGGGGGGGAGCACAGATACGCAGTATTTT. Its translation is CASSSAGGSTDTQYF. The chain carries TRBV28 and TRBJ2-3; 10 positions agree with TRBD2. Per germline, CDR1 MDHEN and CDR2 SYDVKM. This CDR3 region has 15 residues. Germline trimming cut 4 bases from V and 0 bases from J; bases unmatched to any gene: 1.

Remarks on this clonotype: This may be a read error, as it is one base from a much larger clone. V and J are TRBV20-1 and TRBJ2-5; D gene ambiguous. The CDR3 runs to 12 residues. Per the germline V gene, CDR1 is DFQATT and CDR2 is SNEGSKA (reference sequence). The CDR3 region is CSARLVQETKYF. CDR3 coding DNA: TGCAGTGCTAGGCTGGTACAAGAGACCAAGTACTTC.

This clonotype was observed at least ten times. This chain joins TRBV5-1 and TRBJ1-1; D remains unclear. This CDR3 is built from 14 residues. Germline values: CDR1 SGHRS, CDR2 YFSETQ. The V end lost 2 bases, the J end lost 1 base, and 9 bases lay between the germline ends. The CDR3 region is CASSFALGNTEAFF. The DNA of the CDR3 is TGCGCCAGCAGCTTCGCCTTAGGGAACACTGAAGCTTTCTTT.

The chain couples TRBV19 to TRBJ2-1, with TRBD2 identical over 13 bases. The trim removed 5 bases at V and 9 bases at J, leaving 13 bases unmatched. This CDR3 has 17 residues. Germline CDR1 and CDR2: LNHDA and SQIVND (reference sequence). The CDR3 loop reads CASSDRTSGRGRGEQFF. The DNA of the CDR3 is TGTGCCAGTAGTGACCGGACTAGCGGGAGAGGGAGGGGTGAGCAGTTCTTC.

About this clonotype: A read error likely explains this, since a far larger clone differs by one base. The V call is TRBV12-3 or TRBV12-4, the J call TRBJ1-2; TRBD1 agrees at 9 bases. This CDR3 region has 13 residues. This chain's CDR3 is CANSGTGSAGYTF. As DNA, the CDR3 is TGTGCCAACAGTGGGACAGGGTCGGCTGGCTACACCTTC.

This clonotype showed up many times. This chain joins TRBV19 and TRBJ1-3; no firm D call. The V end lost 3 bases, the J end lost 0 bases, and 3 bases lay between the germline ends. The CDR3 sequence is 13 residues long. Germline assignment: CDR1 LNHDA and CDR2 SQIVND (reference sequence). The CDR3 nucleotides are TGTGCCAGTAGTATGGACTCTGGAAACACCATATATTTT. Its translation: CASSMDSGNTIYF.

Regarding this clonotype: The junction departs from the called germline gene at one end, perhaps through a read error. The genes are TRBV6-1 and TRBJ1-6; the D is unclear. In germline, CDR1 is MNHNS, CDR2 SASEGT. CDR3 length: 15 residues. CDR3 coding DNA: TGTGCCAGCAGCGGTCTCCTGTCAGATAACTCACCCCCCCACTTT. Protein product: CASSGLLSDNSPPHF.

This clonotype was seen repeatedly, ten times or more. The genes are TRBV5-8 and TRBJ1-4, with unresolved D. Deletions cut 4 bases from V and 0 bases from J, with 10 bases between. Germline V gene lookup returns CDR1 SGHTS and CDR2 YDEGEE. The CDR3 has 15 residues. The CDR3 loop is CASSPQSATNEKLFF. In nucleotides, the CDR3 is TGTGCCAGCAGCCCCCAGTCCGCAACTAATGAAAAACTGTTTTTT.

This clonotype occurred many times. V usage is TRBV20-1 and J usage is TRBJ2-3; D may match TRBD1 or TRBD2 (5 bases each). The CDR3 has 14 residues. The V and J ends lost 5 bases and 4 bases respectively, with 16 bases between them. Looked up from germline, CDR1 is DFQATT and CDR2 is SNEGSKA (reference sequence). The CDR3 is CSARDPTGADTQYF. The CDR3 coding sequence is TGCAGTGCTCGGGATCCCACAGGAGCAGATACGCAGTATTTT.

In this sample, this clonotype is medium-sized. This chain joins TRBV11-2 and TRBJ1-6; D is undetermined. Trimming removed 2 bases at V and 7 bases at J, with 6 bases between. There are 13 residues in the CDR3. Germline V gene data show CDR1 as SGHAT and CDR2 as FQNNGV. CDR3 sequence (DNA): TGTGCCAGCAGCTTAACAGAGAATTCACCCCTCCACTTT. Translating it yields CASSLTENSPLHF.

This clonotype was found many times. The chain couples TRBV27 to TRBJ2-7; 7 nucleotides match TRBD2. The CDR3 is 16 amino acids. The germline V gene has CDR1 MNHEY and CDR2 SMNVEV (reference sequence). The V gene end was trimmed by 2 bases and the J gene end by 4 bases; junction bases not matched to a gene: 11. The DNA of the CDR3 is TGTGCCAGCAGTTTACTTGGGGGGGAGCGCATATACGAGCAGTACTTC. Protein product: CASSLLGGERIYEQYF.

This clonotype has ten or more counts. The V and J genes are TRBV14 and TRBJ1-5; 9 bases match TRBD1. Germline values: CDR1 SGHDN, CDR2 FVKESK. J lost 5 bases, V lost 6 bases, and 11 bases had no gene match. The CDR3 totals 16 residues. CDR3: CASRQYHRTGDQPQHF. CDR3 coding DNA: TGTGCCAGCAGGCAATATCATAGGACAGGGGATCAGCCCCAGCATTTT.

This clonotype is labeled medium-sized (0.01 to 0.1%). This chain uses TRBV5-1 with TRBJ2-7; TRBD1 agrees at 9 bases. V dropped 1 base and J dropped 4; count of bases not matched to a gene: 3. This CDR3 contains 14 residues. Germline values: CDR1 SGHRS, CDR2 YFSETQ. Here the CDR3 reads CASSLRQGGYEQYF. As DNA, the CDR3 is TGCGCCAGCAGCTTGCGACAGGGGGGATACGAGCAGTACTTC.

The sample holds many counts of this clonotype. The chain uses TRBV28 and TRBJ1-5, with unresolved D. The CDR3 sequence is 12 residues long. Germline values: CDR1 MDHEN, CDR2 SYDVKM. V was cut by 10 bases and J by 7 bases, with 14 bases left in between. CDR3 in amino acids: CATRAGDQPQHF. In DNA, the CDR3 is TGTGCCACCCGCGCGGGTGACCAGCCCCAGCATTTT.